Detailed here is one T cell receptor (beta chain). This entry belongs to a study of siplizumab effects on memory and regulatory T cells. Germline V CDR1 and CDR2: MDHEN, SYDVKM. The CDR3 length is 15 residues. Trimming took 5 bases from V and 1 from J, leaving 15 bases between them. Sequencing was performed with immunoSEQ multiplex PCR; in TCRdb, only in-frame clones are kept and a portion is missing. The sample lists around 78,000 clones, more than 80% occurring once. The sequenced sample consisted of CD8+ T cells sorted from blood. This TCR derives from a human donor in good health. The chain is built from TRBV28 and TRBJ2-7; possibly TRBD1 for D (6 bases). CDR3 sequence: CASSPRQAQSYEQYF. In DNA form, the CDR3 reads TGTGCCAGCAGTCCACGACAGGCACAGTCCTACGAGCAGTACTTC.